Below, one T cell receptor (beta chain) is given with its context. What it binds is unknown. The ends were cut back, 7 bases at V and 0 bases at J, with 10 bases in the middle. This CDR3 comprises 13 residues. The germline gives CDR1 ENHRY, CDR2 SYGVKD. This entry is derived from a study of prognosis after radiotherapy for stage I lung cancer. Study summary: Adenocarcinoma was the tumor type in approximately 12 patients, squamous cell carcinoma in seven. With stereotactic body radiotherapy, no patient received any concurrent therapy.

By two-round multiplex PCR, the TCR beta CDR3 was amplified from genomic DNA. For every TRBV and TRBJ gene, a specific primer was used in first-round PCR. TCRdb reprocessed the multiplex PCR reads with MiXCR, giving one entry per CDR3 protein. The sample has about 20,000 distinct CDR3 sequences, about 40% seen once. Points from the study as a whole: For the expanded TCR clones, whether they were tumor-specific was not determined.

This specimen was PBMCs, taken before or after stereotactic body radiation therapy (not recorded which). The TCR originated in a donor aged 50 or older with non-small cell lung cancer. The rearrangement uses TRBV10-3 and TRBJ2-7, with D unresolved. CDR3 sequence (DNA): TGTGCCATCAAGTCTAGTGTCTCCTACGAGCAGTACTTC. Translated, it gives CAIKSSVSYEQYF.